Listed below are T cell receptor beta chains from one sample, sequenced in a study of CD8 T cells in Susac syndrome. TCRdb re-called the immunoSEQ multiplex PCR reads with MiXCR, one entry per CDR3 protein. The sample carries more than 150,000 distinct CDR3 sequences, 95% to 96% recorded once. The specimen sequenced was CD4+ T cells from PBMCs. The source of these receptors is a human donor with Susac syndrome. Each CDR3 is given with its conserved first and last residue. The D gene is left open where the match is weak. Size is stated for part of the rows, as once, few or many counts, or as a class when the clone is expanded.

size,V,J,length,D,DNA,CDR3
.,TRBV28,TRBJ1-6,13,TRBD1,TGTGCCAGCAGTTACAGGGGTTTTTCACCCCTCCACTTT,CASSYRGFSPLHF
once,TRBV7-9,TRBJ2-7,14,TRBD1,TGTGCCAGCAGCTCCGGGACAGGGGGTCGGAAGCAGTACTTC,CASSSGTGGRKQYF
.,TRBV20-1,TRBJ2-5,15,TRBD2,TGCAGTGCTAGGCACCTGGGACTAGCGGGAGAGACCCAGTACTTC,CSARHLGLAGETQYF
.,TRBV6-2/TRBV6-3,TRBJ2-7,15,.,TGTGCCAGCAGCTCACTGGGGCAAGGTCAATACGAGCAGTACTTC,CASSSLGQGQYEQYF
once,TRBV9,TRBJ2-1,15,.,TGTGCCAGCAGCGTCGCTCCCAGCTCCTACAATGAGCAGTTCTTC,CASSVAPSSYNEQFF
.,TRBV12-3/TRBV12-4,TRBJ2-1,17,TRBD2,TGTGCCAGCAGTTTGTCTACCACCGGGACTATTTACAATGAGCAGTTCTTC,CASSLSTTGTIYNEQFF
.,TRBV5-1,TRBJ2-5,15,.,TGCGCCAGCAGCTTGTCTATAACTCGGGAAGAGACCCAGTACTTC,CASSLSITREETQYF
.,TRBV18,TRBJ1-1,16,.,TGTGCCAGCTCACCACCAATTTCGTCCATGAACACTGAAGCTTTCTTT,CASSPPISSMNTEAFF
.,TRBV2,TRBJ1-4,14,.,TGTGCCAGCAGTACCCAGGGCCCCAATGAAAAACTGTTTTTT,CASSTQGPNEKLFF
.,TRBV3-1,TRBJ1-1,13,.,TGTGCCAGCAGCCAAGTTATGAACACTGAAGCTTTCTTT,CASSQVMNTEAFF
.,TRBV4-2,TRBJ2-1,15,TRBD2,TGTGCCAGCAGCCCCTCTAGCGGGAGGACCGCTGAGCAGTTCTTC,CASSPSSGRTAEQFF
.,TRBV18,TRBJ2-5,17,TRBD2,TGTGCCAGCTCACGCGATCCGGGACTAGCGGGGAAGGTGACCCAGTACTTC,CASSRDPGLAGKVTQYF